A selection of T cell receptor beta chains follows, all from one sample in a study of graft-versus-host responses after intestinal transplantation. Their recognized antigens are unknown. Profiling relied on immunoSEQ multiplex PCR, and the TCRdb table lists in-frame clones only, not all of them. The data hold about 83,000 clones, with about 88% observed a single time. The specimen comprised unstimulated CD4+ T cells sorted from spleen or lymph node cells, sampled before intestinal transplant. The origin of the receptors is a human donor who received an intestinal transplant. Both conserved end residues are trimmed from each CDR3.

J	V	CDR3
TRBJ2-3	TRBV19	ASSSPGRGSLNADTQY
TRBJ1-1	TRBV7-2	ASSLQGAGVRAF
TRBJ2-2	TRBV7-9	ASSHGPGQGNTGELF
TRBJ2-7	TRBV7-9	ASNPSGSYEQY
TRBJ2-7	TRBV28	ASSFLTDLGQY
TRBJ2-7	TRBV10-1	ASSDGGVSSYEQY
TRBJ2-7	TRBV29-1	SVEGGQDNEQY
TRBJ2-1	TRBV19	ASSGGGHEQF
TRBJ2-2	TRBV5-1	ASSPSGSPGELF
TRBJ2-1	TRBV6-7	ASTPEGSRKQF
TRBJ2-2	TRBV6-5	ASRRGTGSSGELF
TRBJ2-1	TRBV5-1	ASSPRTGYNEQF
TRBJ1-3	TRBV5-1	ASSTGPGNTIY
TRBJ2-1	TRBV5-5	ASSETGGYEQF
TRBJ2-7	TRBV7-9	ASSQGGAGLNYEQY
TRBJ2-1	TRBV27	ASSLSSGGAALNEQF
TRBJ2-5	TRBV6-5	ASSRGGETQY
TRBJ1-2	TRBV6-1	ASTDSPIGGYGYT
TRBJ1-5	TRBV2	ASTAGAGNQPQH
TRBJ2-5	TRBV28	ASSSTGEETQY
TRBJ1-1	TRBV29-1	SASAGLTNTEAF
TRBJ2-5	TRBV5-1	ASSLIQGETQY
TRBJ2-7	TRBV5-1	ASSLGLQGPSSYEQY
TRBJ2-3	TRBV28	ASSLGGTLSTDTQY
TRBJ1-5	TRBV4-1	ASSQVAGSRQPQH
TRBJ1-5	TRBV6-1	ASMPGQREPQH
TRBJ2-2	TRBV2	ASRGWTGGVGELF
TRBJ2-6	TRBV6-4	ASSDRTAGANVLT
TRBJ2-1	TRBV28	ASSPVVGSFYNEQF
TRBJ2-3	TRBV2	ASQATGTSGIGGTDTQY
TRBJ2-2	TRBV27	ASSSAGTGELF
TRBJ2-7	TRBV5-1	ASSPSGPGGSSEQY
TRBJ2-7	TRBV6-1	ASSGPPGTFAEQY
TRBJ2-3	TRBV14	ASSPRIAGGSLRSSDTQY
TRBJ1-2	TRBV30	AWSADSPVAPL